The rows below give T cell receptor beta chains drawn from one sample of a study of regulatory T cells in long-lasting Graves disease. TCRdb ran MiXCR on the multiplex PCR reads and lists one entry per CDR3 protein. Of roughly 400,000 distinct CDR3 sequences listed, roughly 21% are singletons. The material was peripheral blood mononuclear cells (PBMCs), obtained when the disease was refractory, from a patient treated with antithyroid drugs. The receptors come from a female donor with Graves disease. CDR3s include the opening cysteine and the closing phenylalanine or tryptophan. The order of the fields is J gene, V gene, clone size, D gene, CDR3 DNA, CDR3 protein. D genes are given only for firm matches. The size of a clone is reported for some rows only, either as once, few or many, or as a class for expanded clones.

J gene: TRBJ2-7; V gene: TRBV12-3/TRBV12-4; clone size: many; D gene: NA; CDR3 DNA: TGTGCCAGCATGATCGAGACCCCGATGGGCGAGCAGTACTTC; CDR3 protein: CASMIETPMGEQYF
J gene: TRBJ2-2; V gene: TRBV20-1; clone size: NA; D gene: TRBD1; CDR3 DNA: TGCAGTGCTAGAGACTCTCAGGGGGAGAGGAGTAACACCGGGGAGCTGTTTTTT; CDR3 protein: CSARDSQGERSNTGELFF
J gene: TRBJ1-2; V gene: TRBV7-8; clone size: many; D gene: NA; CDR3 DNA: TGTGCCAGCAGCTTAGATAACGGGAACTACTACTACACCTTC; CDR3 protein: CASSLDNGNYYYTF
J gene: TRBJ2-1; V gene: TRBV19; clone size: NA; D gene: TRBD2; CDR3 DNA: TGTGCCAGTAGTTGGGTAGCGGGAGTGAATGAGCAGTTCTTC; CDR3 protein: CASSWVAGVNEQFF
J gene: TRBJ2-7; V gene: TRBV11-2; clone size: many; D gene: TRBD2; CDR3 DNA: TGTGCCAGCAGCGGAGGGCTAGCGGTATCTCCCTACGAGCAGTACTTC; CDR3 protein: CASSGGLAVSPYEQYF
J gene: TRBJ2-2; V gene: TRBV5-1; clone size: few; D gene: TRBD2; CDR3 DNA: TGCGCCAGCAGCTTTGGCGCGGGAGCTGACGGGGAGCTGTTTTTT; CDR3 protein: CASSFGAGADGELFF
J gene: TRBJ1-2; V gene: TRBV19; clone size: NA; D gene: TRBD1; CDR3 DNA: TGTGCCAGTAGTAGGCAGGGGGCGTTATATGGCTACACCTTC; CDR3 protein: CASSRQGALYGYTF
J gene: TRBJ2-2; V gene: TRBV7-8; clone size: many; D gene: TRBD2; CDR3 DNA: TGTGCCAGCAGGCCCGGGACTAGCGGGAGGACCGCGAACACCGGGGAGCTGTTTTTT; CDR3 protein: CASRPGTSGRTANTGELFF
J gene: TRBJ2-2; V gene: TRBV13; clone size: few; D gene: TRBD2; CDR3 DNA: TGTGCCAGCAGCGCCGGACTAGCGGGAGCCTTTGGCGGGGAGCTGTTTTTT; CDR3 protein: CASSAGLAGAFGGELFF
J gene: TRBJ1-1; V gene: TRBV12-3/TRBV12-4; clone size: many; D gene: NA; CDR3 DNA: TGTGCCAGCAGTTTTCAGCCCGTCTTCTTGACAGGTTCCTGGGACACTGAAGCTTTCTTT; CDR3 protein: CASSFQPVFLTGSWDTEAFF
J gene: TRBJ2-7; V gene: TRBV20-1; clone size: few; D gene: NA; CDR3 DNA: TGCAGTGCTAGAGATCCAGCCGGAACCCGGGGGCAGTACTTC; CDR3 protein: CSARDPAGTRGQYF
J gene: TRBJ2-5; V gene: TRBV7-9; clone size: few; D gene: TRBD2; CDR3 DNA: TGTGCCAGCAGCCTCCCCCTCTCCGGTAGCGGGAGTCTGGAGACCCAGTACTTC; CDR3 protein: CASSLPLSGSGSLETQYF
J gene: TRBJ1-4; V gene: TRBV2; clone size: NA; D gene: TRBD1; CDR3 DNA: TGTGCCAGCAGCGCAGGGGGCGCCGATGAAAAACTGTTTTTT; CDR3 protein: CASSAGGADEKLFF
J gene: TRBJ2-2; V gene: TRBV12-5; clone size: many; D gene: TRBD2; CDR3 DNA: TGTGCTAGTGGATTAAACCGCGGGACTAGAGTTCTTAAGGCCGGGGAGCTGTTTTTT; CDR3 protein: CASGLNRGTRVLKAGELFF
J gene: TRBJ1-1; V gene: TRBV11-3; clone size: many; D gene: NA; CDR3 DNA: TGTGCCAGCAGCTTAATCAGGGAGGCAGCTTTCTTT; CDR3 protein: CASSLIREAAFF
J gene: TRBJ1-1; V gene: TRBV7-9; clone size: few; D gene: NA; CDR3 DNA: TGTGCCAGCAGCTTAGAGAGCTCCCCGACTGAAGCTTTCTTT; CDR3 protein: CASSLESSPTEAFF
J gene: TRBJ2-2; V gene: TRBV7-9; clone size: few; D gene: NA; CDR3 DNA: TGTGCCAGCAGCCCGGGACTCGGGGAGCTGTTTTTT; CDR3 protein: CASSPGLGELFF
J gene: TRBJ2-5; V gene: TRBV6-1; clone size: many; D gene: NA; CDR3 DNA: TGTGCCAGCAGATTACAACGGCGAGCGGAGACCCAGTACTTC; CDR3 protein: CASRLQRRAETQYF
J gene: TRBJ1-1; V gene: TRBV5-6; clone size: NA; D gene: TRBD1; CDR3 DNA: TGTGCCAGCAGTCCCCAGGGGGCCGTTGAAGCTTTCTTT; CDR3 protein: CASSPQGAVEAFF
J gene: TRBJ2-1; V gene: TRBV13; clone size: few; D gene: NA; CDR3 DNA: TGTGCCAGCAGCTTAGAGGGGGGAGAGCTGAATGAGCAGTTCTTC; CDR3 protein: CASSLEGGELNEQFF
J gene: TRBJ2-5; V gene: TRBV9; clone size: NA; D gene: NA; CDR3 DNA: TGTGCCAGCAGCGTTTCCGCGGACCCAATCGGGGCCCAGTACTTC; CDR3 protein: CASSVSADPIGAQYF
J gene: TRBJ2-3; V gene: TRBV27; clone size: few; D gene: TRBD2; CDR3 DNA: TGTGCCAGCAGCCCCCCGGGGGGACTAGCTCTCAGTTCAGATACGCAGTATTTT; CDR3 protein: CASSPPGGLALSSDTQYF
J gene: TRBJ1-1; V gene: TRBV11-2; clone size: many; D gene: NA; CDR3 DNA: TGTGCCAGCAGCTTAGACCCCGGGGGGGCGACTGAAGCTTTCTTT; CDR3 protein: CASSLDPGGATEAFF
J gene: TRBJ1-1; V gene: TRBV5-1; clone size: NA; D gene: NA; CDR3 DNA: TGCGCCAGCAACATTTCAGGCAACACTGAAGCTTTCTTT; CDR3 protein: CASNISGNTEAFF
J gene: TRBJ2-5; V gene: TRBV6-5; clone size: many; D gene: NA; CDR3 DNA: TGTGCCAGCAGTTACTCAGCCGTGGCCGTCCCTGAGACCCAGTACTTC; CDR3 protein: CASSYSAVAVPETQYF
J gene: TRBJ1-1; V gene: TRBV5-1; clone size: NA; D gene: NA; CDR3 DNA: TGCGCCAGCAGCTTGTATCCGAACACTGAAGCTTTCTTT; CDR3 protein: CASSLYPNTEAFF
J gene: TRBJ1-5; V gene: TRBV19; clone size: few; D gene: NA; CDR3 DNA: TGTGCCAGTAGCCCCCTCGACAGGCGCGATCAGCCCCAGCATTTT; CDR3 protein: CASSPLDRRDQPQHF
J gene: TRBJ2-2; V gene: TRBV7-7; clone size: NA; D gene: TRBD2; CDR3 DNA: TGTGCCAGCAGCTTCAACCCAACTAGCGGGCCCACCGGGAAGCTGTTTTTT; CDR3 protein: CASSFNPTSGPTGKLFF
J gene: TRBJ2-2; V gene: TRBV20-1; clone size: few; D gene: TRBD1; CDR3 DNA: TGCAGTGCTACGCTAGGGACAGCGAACACCGGGGAGCTGTTTTTT; CDR3 protein: CSATLGTANTGELFF
J gene: TRBJ2-5; V gene: TRBV29-1; clone size: many; D gene: NA; CDR3 DNA: TGCAGCGTTGAGGGTCGACAGTCAGAGACCCAGTACTTC; CDR3 protein: CSVEGRQSETQYF
J gene: TRBJ2-7; V gene: TRBV6-5; clone size: many; D gene: NA; CDR3 DNA: TGTGCCAGCAGTTCGGTTTCGAGCTCCTACGAGCAGTACTTC; CDR3 protein: CASSSVSSSYEQYF
J gene: TRBJ2-7; V gene: TRBV7-8; clone size: many; D gene: NA; CDR3 DNA: TGTGCCAGCCGGCCCTCTCGCACCTACGAGCAGTACTTC; CDR3 protein: CASRPSRTYEQYF
J gene: TRBJ2-7; V gene: TRBV2; clone size: many; D gene: NA; CDR3 DNA: TGTGCCAGCACCGTGGAAGGGGCCCAATACGAGCAGTACTTC; CDR3 protein: CASTVEGAQYEQYF
J gene: TRBJ2-7; V gene: TRBV2; clone size: few; D gene: TRBD1; CDR3 DNA: TGTGCCAGCAGTCCCTCCACTACAGGGGGCGTTTACGAGCAGTACTTC; CDR3 protein: CASSPSTTGGVYEQYF
J gene: TRBJ2-7; V gene: TRBV28; clone size: many; D gene: TRBD1; CDR3 DNA: TGTGCCAGCAGTTTAGTACAGGGGGCGCGTACCTACGAGCAGTACTTC; CDR3 protein: CASSLVQGARTYEQYF
J gene: TRBJ2-7; V gene: TRBV7-9; clone size: few; D gene: TRBD2; CDR3 DNA: TGTGCCAGCAGCTTATTAGCGGGTCGACCCTACGAGCAGTACTTC; CDR3 protein: CASSLLAGRPYEQYF
J gene: TRBJ1-5; V gene: TRBV7-9; clone size: many; D gene: NA; CDR3 DNA: TGTGCCAGCAGCTTAGAGGGGGGTTCCCAGCCCCAGCATTTT; CDR3 protein: CASSLEGGSQPQHF